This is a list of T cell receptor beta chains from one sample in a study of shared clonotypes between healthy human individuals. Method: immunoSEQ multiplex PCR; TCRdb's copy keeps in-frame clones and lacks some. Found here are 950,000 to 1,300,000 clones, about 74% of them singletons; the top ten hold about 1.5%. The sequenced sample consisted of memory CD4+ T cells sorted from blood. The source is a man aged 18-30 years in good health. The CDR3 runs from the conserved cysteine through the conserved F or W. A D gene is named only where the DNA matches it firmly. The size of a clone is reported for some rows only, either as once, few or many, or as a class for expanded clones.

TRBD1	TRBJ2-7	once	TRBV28	CASWGQEIYEQYF	TGTGCCAGCTGGGGACAGGAGATTTACGAGCAGTACTTC
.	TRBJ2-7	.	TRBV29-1	CSVEHLYEQYF	TGCAGCGTTGAACACCTTTACGAGCAGTACTTC
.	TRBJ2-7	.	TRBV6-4	CASRRGRTDYEQYF	TGTGCCAGCCGACGGGGCCGAACTGACTACGAGCAGTACTTC
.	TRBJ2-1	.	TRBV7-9	CASSPHGRTGGNEQFF	TGTGCCAGCAGCCCCCACGGGCGGACGGGTGGCAATGAGCAGTTCTTC
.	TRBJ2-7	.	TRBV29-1	CSAQVGALPYEQYF	TGCAGCGCCCAAGTTGGAGCGCTACCCTACGAGCAGTACTTC
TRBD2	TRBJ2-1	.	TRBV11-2	CASSSRGLAFDEQFF	TGTGCCAGCAGCTCTAGGGGACTAGCATTTGATGAGCAGTTCTTC
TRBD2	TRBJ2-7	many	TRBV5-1	CASSLAGLASHEQYF	TGCGCCAGCAGCTTGGCGGGACTAGCTTCCCACGAGCAGTACTTC
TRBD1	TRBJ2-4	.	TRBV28	CASSLQGQGVKNIQYF	TGTGCCAGCAGTCTCCAGGGACAGGGGGTGAAAAACATTCAGTACTTC
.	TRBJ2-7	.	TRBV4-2	CASSQDLGWGGYEQYF	TGTGCCAGCAGCCAAGACCTCGGGTGGGGCGGGTACGAGCAGTACTTC
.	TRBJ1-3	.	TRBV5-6	CASSLGSYPVHTIYF	TGTGCCAGCAGCTTGGGGTCTTACCCAGTTCACACCATATATTTT
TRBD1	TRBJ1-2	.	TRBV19	CASTKGQGMDGYTF	TGTGCCAGTACTAAGGGACAGGGAATGGATGGCTACACCTTC
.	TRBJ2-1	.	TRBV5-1	CASSAAGFSYNEQFF	TGCGCCAGCAGCGCCGCAGGGTTCTCCTACAATGAGCAGTTCTTC
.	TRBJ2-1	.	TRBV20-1	CSANSEQFF	TGCAGTGCTAATAGTGAGCAGTTCTTC